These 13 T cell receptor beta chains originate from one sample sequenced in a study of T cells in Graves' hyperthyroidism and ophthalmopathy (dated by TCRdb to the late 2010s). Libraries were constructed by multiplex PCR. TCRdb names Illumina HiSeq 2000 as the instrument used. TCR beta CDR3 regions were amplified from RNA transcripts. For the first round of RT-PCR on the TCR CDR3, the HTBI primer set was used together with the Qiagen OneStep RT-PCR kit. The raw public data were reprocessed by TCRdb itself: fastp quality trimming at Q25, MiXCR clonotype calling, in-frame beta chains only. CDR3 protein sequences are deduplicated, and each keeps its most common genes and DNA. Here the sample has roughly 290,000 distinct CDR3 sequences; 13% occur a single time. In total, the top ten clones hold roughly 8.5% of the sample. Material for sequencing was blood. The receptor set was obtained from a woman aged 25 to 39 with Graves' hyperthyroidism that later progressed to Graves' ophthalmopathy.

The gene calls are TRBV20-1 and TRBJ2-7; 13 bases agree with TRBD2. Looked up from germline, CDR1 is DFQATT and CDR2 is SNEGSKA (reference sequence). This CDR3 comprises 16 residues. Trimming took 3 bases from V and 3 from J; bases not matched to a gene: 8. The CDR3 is CSARGGLAGVDYEQYF. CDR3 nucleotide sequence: TGCAGTGCTAGGGGTGGACTAGCGGGAGTTGACTACGAGCAGTACTTC.

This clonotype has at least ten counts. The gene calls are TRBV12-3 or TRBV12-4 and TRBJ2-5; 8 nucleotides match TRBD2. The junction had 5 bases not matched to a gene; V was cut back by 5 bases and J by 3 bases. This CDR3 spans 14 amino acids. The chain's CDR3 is CASSEGLVEETQYF. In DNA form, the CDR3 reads TGTGCCAGCAGTGAGGGACTAGTCGAAGAGACCCAGTACTTC.

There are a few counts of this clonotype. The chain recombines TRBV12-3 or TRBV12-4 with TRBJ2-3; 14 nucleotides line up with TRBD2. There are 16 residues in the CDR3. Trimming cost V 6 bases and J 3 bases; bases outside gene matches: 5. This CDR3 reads CASRLGTSGSTDTQYF. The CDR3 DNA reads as TGTGCCAGCAGACTAGGGACTAGCGGGAGTACAGATACGCAGTATTTT.

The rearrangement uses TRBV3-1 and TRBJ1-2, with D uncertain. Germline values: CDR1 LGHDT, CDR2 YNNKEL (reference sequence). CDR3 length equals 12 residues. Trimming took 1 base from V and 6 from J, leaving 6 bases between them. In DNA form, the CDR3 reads TGTGCCAGCAGCCAAGGGACGGATGGCTACACCTTC. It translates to CASSQGTDGYTF.

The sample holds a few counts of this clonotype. CDR3 nucleotides: TGTGCCAGCAGTTACTCTGGCCAGGCGGCCTACGAGCAGTACTTC. This sequence encodes CASSYSGQAAYEQYF. The chain has TRBV6-1 and TRBJ2-7; D unresolved. Trimming took 5 bases from V and 2 from J, leaving 16 bases between them. Germline-derived CDR1 and CDR2 are MNHNS and SASEGT. The CDR3 extends over 15 amino acids.

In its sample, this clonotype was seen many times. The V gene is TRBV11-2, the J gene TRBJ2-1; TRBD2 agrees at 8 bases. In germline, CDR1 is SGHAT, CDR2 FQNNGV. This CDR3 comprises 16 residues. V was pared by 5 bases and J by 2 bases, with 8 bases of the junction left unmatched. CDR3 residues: CASSPPPLAAYNEQFF. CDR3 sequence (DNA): TGTGCCAGCAGCCCTCCCCCACTAGCGGCCTACAATGAGCAGTTCTTC.

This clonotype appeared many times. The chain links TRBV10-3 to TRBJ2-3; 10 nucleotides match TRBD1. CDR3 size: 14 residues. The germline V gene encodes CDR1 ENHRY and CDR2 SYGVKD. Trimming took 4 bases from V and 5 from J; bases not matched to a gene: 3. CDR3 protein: CAISGQGAKDTQYF. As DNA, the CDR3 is TGTGCCATCAGTGGACAGGGGGCGAAAGATACGCAGTATTTT.

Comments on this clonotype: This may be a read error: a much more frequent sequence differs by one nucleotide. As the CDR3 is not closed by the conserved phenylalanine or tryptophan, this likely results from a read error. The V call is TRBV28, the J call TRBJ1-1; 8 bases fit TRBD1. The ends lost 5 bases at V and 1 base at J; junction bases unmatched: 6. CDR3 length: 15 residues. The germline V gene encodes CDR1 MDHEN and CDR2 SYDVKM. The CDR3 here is CASSPRTGQNTEAFS. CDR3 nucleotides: TGTGCCAGCAGTCCTCGGACAGGGCAGAACACTGAAGCTTTCTCT.

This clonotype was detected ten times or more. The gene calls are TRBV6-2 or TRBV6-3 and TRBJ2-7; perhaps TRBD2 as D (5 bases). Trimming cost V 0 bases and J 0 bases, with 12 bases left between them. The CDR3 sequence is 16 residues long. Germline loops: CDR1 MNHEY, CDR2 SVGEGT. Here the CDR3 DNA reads TGTGCCAGCAGTTACTCGGGCCTTGGGAGCTCCTACGAGCAGTACTTC. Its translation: CASSYSGLGSSYEQYF.

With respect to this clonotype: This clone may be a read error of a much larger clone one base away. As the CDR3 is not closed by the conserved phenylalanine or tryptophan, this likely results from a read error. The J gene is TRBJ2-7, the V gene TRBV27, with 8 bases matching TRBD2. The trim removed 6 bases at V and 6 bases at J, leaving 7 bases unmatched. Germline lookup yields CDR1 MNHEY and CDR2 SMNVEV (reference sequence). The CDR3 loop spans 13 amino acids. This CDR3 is CASSLAGSGEQYL. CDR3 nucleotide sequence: TGTGCCAGCAGCCTAGCGGGCTCCGGCGAGCAGTACCTC.

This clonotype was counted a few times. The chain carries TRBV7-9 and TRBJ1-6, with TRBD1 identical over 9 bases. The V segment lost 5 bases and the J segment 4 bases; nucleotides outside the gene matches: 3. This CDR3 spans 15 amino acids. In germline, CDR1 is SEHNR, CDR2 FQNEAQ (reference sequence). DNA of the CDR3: TGTGCCAGCAGCCCCGGGACAGGGTATAATTCACCCCTCCACTTT. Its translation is CASSPGTGYNSPLHF.

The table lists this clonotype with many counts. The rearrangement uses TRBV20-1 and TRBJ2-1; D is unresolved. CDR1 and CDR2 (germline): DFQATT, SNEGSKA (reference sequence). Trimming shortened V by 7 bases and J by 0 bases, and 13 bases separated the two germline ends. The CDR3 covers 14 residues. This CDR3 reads CSVNYRSSYNEQFF. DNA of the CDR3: TGCAGTGTCAACTACCGGAGCTCCTACAATGAGCAGTTCTTC.

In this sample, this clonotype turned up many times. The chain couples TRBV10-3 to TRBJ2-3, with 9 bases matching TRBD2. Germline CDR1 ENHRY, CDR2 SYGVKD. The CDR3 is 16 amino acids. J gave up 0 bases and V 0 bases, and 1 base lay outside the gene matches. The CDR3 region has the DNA TGTGCCATCAGTGAGTCCGGGACTAGCAGCACAGATACGCAGTATTTT. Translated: CAISESGTSSTDTQYF.